The source of this T cell receptor beta chain is a study of molecular identifiers for immune sequencing clone quantification listed by TCRdb under 2018. Regarding the research as a whole: In a replicate experiment, RNA from around 20,000 or 100,000 naive CD8 T cells was split into five aliquots, four of which were sequenced. The study was a methods study using CD8 T cells to benchmark molecular-identifier clustering-based TCR repertoire sequencing (MIDCIRS) and TCR RNA copy counting.

The investigation overall reported the following: Modeling indicated about 3 TCR RNA copies recovered per cell, compared with 9.5 to 10 by digital PCR, which implies a capture efficiency of around 29%. The naive libraries included spiked-in Jurkat TCR RNA (10 copies' worth), and this RNA is not part of the donor repertoire. In CMV-specific effector cells, clones with more than 20 RNA copies accounted for over 97% of molecules, whereas in naive cells such clones accounted for under 1%. Without barcode sub-clustering, chimeric consensus sequences inflated TCR diversity; chimeras reached as high as 47%. The sizes of highly expanded clones could end up underestimated when identical TCR molecules share a barcode. Spiked-in Jurkat TCR RNA equal to a single cell's worth was reported to be detectable even within 1,200,000 naive CD8 T cells.

A few counts support this clonotype. No antigen is known for it. No base quality information exists; no much larger clone differs at one position. The library was built by means of PCR. For sequencing, an Illumina HiSeq 4000 was employed. Bulk TCR libraries were generated as previously described, with the TCR primers listed in Table S5 used. Total RNA was purified with the Qiagen AllPrep DNA/RNA kit. Before any analysis, reads coming from multiple sequencing runs of the same library were combined into one pool. In the paper's pipeline: Reads were retained only if the reads had an exact TCR constant sequence, and the retained reads were trimmed to 150 nt and grouped according to their 12-nt molecular barcodes. Reads in each barcode group were sub-clustered using a 15% Levenshtein threshold, and a quality-weighted consensus sequence was built for each RNA molecule. Non-functional sequences were excluded, and lower-count sequences lying one edit away from another sequence were also excluded. Based on a fit of two negative binomial distributions, barcode sub-clusters having less than 20% of the maximum read count were discarded. The raw public data were reprocessed by TCRdb itself: fastp quality trimming at Q25, MiXCR clonotype calling, in-frame beta chains only. Rows are combined by CDR3 protein, so each entry shows the most common genes and DNA. TCRdb assigned the V and J calls; the authors' analysis was not used. The sample records about 300,000 distinct CDR3 sequences, over 20% of which are singletons. The ten biggest clones cover roughly 0.8% of the sample.

The germline V gene (reference sequence) specifies PRHDT as CDR1 and FYEKMQ as CDR2. Cut back by 6 bases and 6 bases, the V and J ends lie 17 bases apart. The CDR3 spans 15 residues, from the cysteine through the phenylalanine. The kept DNA is CDR3 alone, 45 bases in frame from the first base. Libraries of naive CD8 T cells were built from about 21,000 to 970,000 sorted cells, with 10%, 30% or 50% of the purified RNA used. On a BD FACSAria II, naive CD8 T cells were FACS-sorted as CD8+CD4-CCR7+CD45RA+ and collected into RLT Plus buffer. To test detection sensitivity, Jurkat RNA equivalent to more than eight TCR copies was spiked into samples of about 18,000-1,000,000 naive CD8 T cells. CD8 T cells were enriched with RosetteSep CD8+ T Cell Enrichment Cocktail and Ficoll-Paque, followed by ACK red cell lysis.

This clonotype was obtained from a human donor in good health. Some libraries in this study had Jurkat cell RNA spiked in. Sequencing used naive CD8+ T cells from blood, with Jurkat cell RNA spiked in. This specimen's cell subset or site label, interpreted: FACS-sorted CD8+CD4-CCR7+CD45RA+ naive T cells. The sequence joins TRBV13 to TRBJ2-2, with the D gene uncertain. In nucleotides, the sequence is TGTGCCAGCAGTTATACCGTCGAGTGGGCCGGGGAGCTGTTTTTT. The resulting protein is CASSYTVEWAGELFF.